A selection of T cell receptor beta chains follows, all from one sample in a study of lymphopenia after photon versus proton radiotherapy. Data came from immunoSEQ multiplex PCR; TCRdb stores just in-frame clones and leaves some out. The sample holds some 30,000 clones, approximately 93% seen once. The material sequenced was peripheral blood, taken from a patient treated with photon-based radiotherapy. These receptors all come from a woman aged 50 to 60 with cholangiocarcinoma. The CDR3 runs from the conserved cysteine through the conserved F or W. The order of the fields is CDR3 protein, CDR3 DNA, D gene, J gene, V gene, CDR3 length. The D gene is left open where the match is weak.

CDR3 protein: CASSFWTSENTGELFF; CDR3 DNA: TGCGCCAGCAGCTTCTGGACTAGCGAAAACACCGGGGAGCTGTTTTTT; D gene: TRBD2; J gene: TRBJ2-2; V gene: TRBV5-1; CDR3 length: 16
CDR3 protein: CASSSSRDKRSPLHF; CDR3 DNA: TGTGCCAGCAGCTCCTCCCGGGATAAGAGATCACCCCTCCACTTT; D gene: NA; J gene: TRBJ1-6; V gene: TRBV7-2; CDR3 length: 15
CDR3 protein: CASSTRRASYNEQFF; CDR3 DNA: TGTGCCAGCAGCACGCGACGGGCTTCCTACAATGAGCAGTTCTTC; D gene: NA; J gene: TRBJ2-1; V gene: TRBV21-1; CDR3 length: 15
CDR3 protein: CSVVGAGVGGYTF; CDR3 DNA: TGCAGCGTTGTGGGGGCAGGGGTGGGTGGCTACACCTTC; D gene: NA; J gene: TRBJ1-2; V gene: TRBV29-1; CDR3 length: 13
CDR3 protein: CASSVGGSMNTEAFF; CDR3 DNA: TGTGCCAGCAGCGTAGGAGGAAGCATGAACACTGAAGCTTTCTTT; D gene: NA; J gene: TRBJ1-1; V gene: TRBV9; CDR3 length: 15
CDR3 protein: CASSPRRGENTEAFF; CDR3 DNA: TGTGCCAGCAGCCCTCGGAGAGGGGAGAACACTGAAGCTTTCTTT; D gene: NA; J gene: TRBJ1-1; V gene: TRBV11-2; CDR3 length: 15
CDR3 protein: CASSASSYNEQFF; CDR3 DNA: TGCGCCAGCAGCGCTAGCTCCTACAATGAGCAGTTCTTC; D gene: NA; J gene: TRBJ2-1; V gene: TRBV10-1; CDR3 length: 13
CDR3 protein: CASRLNGYPNTEAFF; CDR3 DNA: TGTGCCAGTAGGCTCAATGGGTACCCGAACACTGAAGCTTTCTTT; D gene: NA; J gene: TRBJ1-1; V gene: TRBV19; CDR3 length: 15
CDR3 protein: CASSLVFRGQGFSPLHF; CDR3 DNA: TGCGCCAGCAGCTTGGTTTTTAGAGGACAGGGGTTTTCACCCCTCCACTTT; D gene: TRBD1; J gene: TRBJ1-6; V gene: TRBV5-1; CDR3 length: 17
CDR3 protein: CASRGDGRMGVLHF; CDR3 DNA: TGTGCCAGCAGGGGGGACGGTCGTATGGGGGTCCTCCACTTT; D gene: NA; J gene: TRBJ1-6; V gene: TRBV6-1; CDR3 length: 14
CDR3 protein: CASSPSGFSYEQYF; CDR3 DNA: TGTGCCAGCAGCCCGTCCGGGTTCTCCTACGAGCAGTACTTC; D gene: NA; J gene: TRBJ2-7; V gene: TRBV7-9; CDR3 length: 14
CDR3 protein: CASSTRLAGAIYNEQFF; CDR3 DNA: TGTGCCAGCAGCACGCGACTAGCGGGGGCTATCTACAATGAGCAGTTCTTC; D gene: TRBD2; J gene: TRBJ2-1; V gene: TRBV7-2; CDR3 length: 17
CDR3 protein: CASSPGDRDYQPQHF; CDR3 DNA: TGTGCCAGCTCACCCGGTGACAGGGACTATCAGCCCCAGCATTTT; D gene: TRBD1; J gene: TRBJ1-5; V gene: TRBV18; CDR3 length: 15
CDR3 protein: CASSSHSGNTIYF; CDR3 DNA: TGTGCCAGCAGCTCTCACTCTGGAAACACCATATATTTT; D gene: NA; J gene: TRBJ1-3; V gene: TRBV7-8; CDR3 length: 13
CDR3 protein: CATSRDRAVISGANVLTF; CDR3 DNA: TGTGCCACCAGCAGAGATCGGGCCGTAATCTCTGGGGCCAACGTCCTGACTTTC; D gene: NA; J gene: TRBJ2-6; V gene: TRBV15; CDR3 length: 18
CDR3 protein: CAWSVGRTTEAFF; CDR3 DNA: TGTGCCTGGAGTGTTGGCCGAACCACTGAAGCTTTCTTT; D gene: NA; J gene: TRBJ1-1; V gene: TRBV30; CDR3 length: 13
CDR3 protein: CAWSVWRGIPSGANVLTF; CDR3 DNA: TGTGCCTGGAGTGTTTGGAGGGGTATACCCTCTGGGGCCAACGTCCTGACTTTC; D gene: NA; J gene: TRBJ2-6; V gene: TRBV30; CDR3 length: 18
CDR3 protein: CASSEFGEPSEKLFF; CDR3 DNA: TGTGCCAGCAGTGAATTCGGGGAGCCAAGCGAAAAACTGTTTTTT; D gene: NA; J gene: TRBJ1-4; V gene: TRBV25-1; CDR3 length: 15
CDR3 protein: CAWSVQVHQGGNTIYF; CDR3 DNA: TGTGCCTGGAGTGTACAAGTCCATCAAGGTGGAAACACCATATATTTT; D gene: NA; J gene: TRBJ1-3; V gene: TRBV30; CDR3 length: 16
CDR3 protein: CASSDWGLEETQYF; CDR3 DNA: TGCGCCAGCAGTGACTGGGGGCTTGAGGAGACCCAGTACTTC; D gene: NA; J gene: TRBJ2-5; V gene: TRBV10-2; CDR3 length: 14
CDR3 protein: CASRQGVNEQFF; CDR3 DNA: TGTGCCAGTAGACAGGGTGTAAATGAGCAGTTCTTC; D gene: NA; J gene: TRBJ2-1; V gene: TRBV19; CDR3 length: 12
CDR3 protein: CASSLEAGIYGYTF; CDR3 DNA: TGTGCCAGCAGCTTAGAAGCAGGAATCTATGGCTACACCTTC; D gene: NA; J gene: TRBJ1-2; V gene: TRBV11-2; CDR3 length: 14
CDR3 protein: CASSYSSGTGGQPQHF; CDR3 DNA: TGTGCCAGCAGTTACTCCTCCGGGACAGGGGGTCAGCCCCAGCATTTT; D gene: TRBD1; J gene: TRBJ1-5; V gene: TRBV6-6; CDR3 length: 16
CDR3 protein: CSVEEGSGVSGELFF; CDR3 DNA: TGCAGCGTTGAAGAGGGGTCGGGGGTCTCCGGGGAGCTGTTTTTT; D gene: NA; J gene: TRBJ2-2; V gene: TRBV29-1; CDR3 length: 15